What follows are 17 T cell receptor beta chains derived from one specimen sequenced in a study of CD8 T cells in ankylosing spondylitis. TCRdb used MiXCR to reprocess the 5' RACE reads, holding one entry per CDR3 protein. The data contain around 250,000 distinct CDR3 sequences, 30% to 40% of them singletons. The material sequenced was blood, either unsorted or a sorted T cell fraction (not recorded which). These receptors all stem from a male donor with ankylosing spondylitis or in good health (not recorded which).

This clonotype was detected only a few times. The genes are TRBV6-1 and TRBJ2-6; no definite D call. Trimming removed 6 bases from V and 4 bases from J, with 16 bases in between. The CDR3 is 16 amino acids. The germline gives CDR1 MNHNS, CDR2 SASEGT. The CDR3 sequence: CASRQPTTAGANVLTF. Written as DNA, the CDR3 is TGTGCCAGCAGGCAACCCACAACAGCCGGGGCCAACGTCCTGACTTTC.

This clonotype was counted only a few times. The chain couples TRBV4-2 to TRBJ1-2, with 7 bases aligning to TRBD1. V lost 1 base to trimming and J lost 8 bases; unmatched junction nucleotides: 10. The CDR3 runs 15 residues. CDR1 and CDR2 (germline): LGHNA, YNFKEQ. CDR3 nucleotide sequence: TGTGCCAGCAGCCAAGGAGTCGAACAGGGGTTCGGCTACACCTTC. Amino acids: CASSQGVEQGFGYTF.

The chain uses TRBV7-8 and TRBJ2-5; 7 bases match TRBD1. The germline gives CDR1 SGHVS, CDR2 FQNEAQ. CDR3 length equals 13 residues. The V segment lost 3 bases and the J segment 4 bases; nucleotides outside the gene matches: 2. The CDR3 protein is CASSFRGRETQYF. CDR3 nucleotides: TGTGCCAGCAGCTTTAGGGGGCGAGAGACCCAGTACTTC.

CDR3: CASGVQTYEQYF. In nucleotides, the CDR3 is TGTGCCAGCGGGGTGCAGACCTACGAGCAGTACTTC. This rearrangement joins TRBV7-9 to TRBJ2-7; D gene unclear. The CDR3 sequence is 12 residues long. Trimming shortened V by 8 bases and J by 2 bases, and 10 bases separated the two germline ends. Looked up from germline, CDR1 is SEHNR and CDR2 is FQNEAQ (reference sequence).

V gene TRBV29-1 combines with J gene TRBJ2-4; 11 nucleotides line up with TRBD1. V was pared by 6 bases and J by 9 bases, with 7 bases of the junction left unmatched. This CDR3 has 13 amino acids. Germline V gene data show CDR1 as SQVTM and CDR2 as ANQGSEA. The CDR3 region is CSVAGTGGGIQYF. The CDR3 DNA is TGCAGCGTGGCCGGGACAGGGGGAGGCATTCAGTACTTC.

The V call is TRBV5-6, the J call TRBJ2-7; TRBD1 matches 7 bases. Germline V gives CDR1 SGHDT, CDR2 YYEEEE. The junction had 7 bases not matched to a gene; V was cut back by 5 bases and J by 5 bases. This CDR3 is 13 amino acids long. The CDR3 nucleotides read TGTGCCAGCAGAATGACAGGGATCCACGAGCAGTACTTC. It is translated as CASRMTGIHEQYF.

This clonotype was found many times. The V call is TRBV12-3 or TRBV12-4, the J call TRBJ2-5; no clear D gene. The V end was cut by 4 bases, the J end by 4 bases, with 16 bases between. The CDR3 sequence is 15 residues long. The CDR3 here is CASSSPLSQRETQYF. The CDR3 nucleotides read TGTGCCAGCAGTTCGCCCTTGTCCCAGAGAGAGACCCAGTACTTC.

This clonotype was counted only a few times. The rearrangement links TRBV6-5 to TRBJ1-2, with D uncertain. The germline V gene encodes CDR1 MNHEY and CDR2 SVGAGI. The CDR3 has 16 residues. V dropped 2 bases and J dropped 0 bases, with 13 bases sitting between them. DNA of the CDR3: TGTGCCAGCAGTTACGTGGAGGGCACAGCTAACTATGGCTACACCTTC. Amino acids: CASSYVEGTANYGYTF.

This clonotype has only a few counts. The chain links TRBV10-3 to TRBJ2-1; D is possibly TRBD2 (5 bases). CDR1 ENHRY and CDR2 SYGVKD come from the germline V gene. V lost 3 bases and J lost 5, with 11 bases in between. The CDR3 is 14 amino acids. The CDR3 here is CAISELGLNNEQFF. The CDR3, as DNA: TGTGCCATCAGTGAACTCGGACTCAACAATGAGCAGTTCTTC.

This clonotype has just a few counts. This rearrangement joins TRBV28 to TRBJ2-7, with D possibly called TRBD1 or TRBD2 (5 bases each). The CDR3 consists of 13 residues. In germline, CDR1 is MDHEN, CDR2 SYDVKM. Trimming removed 7 bases at V and 4 bases at J, with 14 bases between. The CDR3 DNA follows: TGTGCCAGCATCGGGACCCCTCAGTACGAGCAGTACTTC. Translating gives CASIGTPQYEQYF.

The chain links TRBV7-2 to TRBJ2-7; D may be TRBD1 (5 bases). CDR1 is SGHTA and CDR2 is FQGNSA in the germline V gene. V was cut by 6 bases and J by 2 bases, with 11 bases left in between. CDR3 length: 13 amino acids. The DNA of the CDR3 is TGTGCCAGCAGATGGACACATACCTACGAGCAGTACTTC. As protein: CASRWTHTYEQYF.

The V call is TRBV29-1, the J call TRBJ2-7; TRBD1 agrees at 10 bases. With V trimmed by 7 bases and J by 6 bases, 9 bases remained unmatched. The CDR3 is made up of 13 amino acids. Germline V gene sequence: CDR1 SQVTM, CDR2 ANQGSEA. The DNA for the CDR3 is TGCAGCGCCTCCGGGACAGGGGCGGCCGAGCAGTACTTC. This translates into CSASGTGAAEQYF.

This clonotype has a count of ten or more. The chain combines TRBV9 with TRBJ2-1, with TRBD2 identical over 10 bases. With 4 bases clipped from V and 4 bases from J, the junction kept 11 bases outside the gene matches. This CDR3 has 17 amino acids. Looked up from germline, CDR1 is SGDLS and CDR2 is YYNGEE. CDR3 in amino acids: CASSRVAGGPGYNEQFF. As DNA, the CDR3 is TGTGCCAGCAGCAGGGTAGCGGGGGGCCCCGGTTACAATGAGCAGTTCTTC.

The chain has TRBV12-3 or TRBV12-4 and TRBJ1-5, with D possibly TRBD1 on 5 matching bases. The CDR3 runs to 14 residues. V was cut by 6 bases and J by 1 base, with 10 bases left in between. DNA for the CDR3: TGTGCCAGCAGCCCTGCAGGGAGCAATCAGCCCCAGCATTTT. This sequence encodes CASSPAGSNQPQHF.

V usage is TRBV12-3 or TRBV12-4 and J usage is TRBJ2-1; no reliable D call. V was cut by 3 bases and J by 6 bases, with 12 bases left in between. This CDR3 has 14 residues. The CDR3 loop is CASSFSRSPNEQFF. The CDR3 DNA reads as TGTGCCAGCAGTTTTAGCAGGTCCCCCAATGAGCAGTTCTTC.

The J gene is TRBJ2-1, the V gene TRBV28; D is uncertain. V lost 5 bases and J 9 bases, leaving 14 bases between the germline ends. The germline V gene has CDR1 MDHEN and CDR2 SYDVKM. CDR3 size: 13 residues. The CDR3 spells CASSGTPDAEQFF. CDR3 coding DNA: TGTGCCAGCAGTGGTACCCCCGATGCTGAGCAGTTCTTC.

Comments on this clonotype: At one end, the junction sequence differs from germline, possibly due to a read error. This chain links TRBV12-3 or TRBV12-4 with TRBJ2-7, with D perhaps being TRBD1 or TRBD2 (7 bases each). This CDR3 contains 18 residues. In nucleotides, the CDR3 is TGTACCAGCTGTTTAGCCGGGTTGGGGGGGACAGCACTCTACGAGCAGTACTTC. This gives the protein CTSCLAGLGGTALYEQYF.